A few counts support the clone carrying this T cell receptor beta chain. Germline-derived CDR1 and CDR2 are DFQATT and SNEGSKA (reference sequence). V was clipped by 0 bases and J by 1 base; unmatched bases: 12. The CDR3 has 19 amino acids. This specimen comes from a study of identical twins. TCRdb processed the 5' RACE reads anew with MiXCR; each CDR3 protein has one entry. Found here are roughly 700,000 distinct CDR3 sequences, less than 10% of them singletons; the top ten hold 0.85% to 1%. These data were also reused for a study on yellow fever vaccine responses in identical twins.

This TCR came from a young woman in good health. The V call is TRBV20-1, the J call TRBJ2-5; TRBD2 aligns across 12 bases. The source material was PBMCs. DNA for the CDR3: TGCAGTGCTAGAGATCCCCGGGCTACTAGCGGGGGGATCCAAGAGACCCAGTACTTC. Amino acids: CSARDPRATSGGIQETQYF.